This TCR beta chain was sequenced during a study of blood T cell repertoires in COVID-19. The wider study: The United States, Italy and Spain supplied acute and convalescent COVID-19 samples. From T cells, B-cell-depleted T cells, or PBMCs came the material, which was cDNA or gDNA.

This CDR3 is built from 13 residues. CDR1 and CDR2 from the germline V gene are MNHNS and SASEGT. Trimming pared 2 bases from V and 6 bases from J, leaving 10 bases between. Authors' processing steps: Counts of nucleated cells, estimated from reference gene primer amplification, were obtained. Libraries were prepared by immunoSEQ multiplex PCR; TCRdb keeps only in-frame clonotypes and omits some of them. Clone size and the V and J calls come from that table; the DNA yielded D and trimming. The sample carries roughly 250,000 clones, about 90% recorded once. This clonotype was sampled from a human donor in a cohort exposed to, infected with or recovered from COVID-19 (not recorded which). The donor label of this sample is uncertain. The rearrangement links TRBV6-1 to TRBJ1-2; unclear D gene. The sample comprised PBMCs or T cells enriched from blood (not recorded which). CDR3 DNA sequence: TGTGCCAGCAGTGAAAAGGGAGTGGATGGCTACACCTTC. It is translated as CASSEKGVDGYTF.